This TCR beta chain was sequenced during a study of T cell responses to AZD1222 COVID-19 vaccine. Study outcomes and limitations: Sampling captured repertoires only after the peak T cell response. There were vaccine-associated CD4 TCRs across spike, dominant at 160-218 and 743-854. Elevations in Spike-specific TCR breadth and depth followed administration of two AZD1222 doses.

Concerning this clone: Its antigen is unidentified.

TCRdb's copy holds only in-frame clones and misses some; the assay was immunoSEQ multiplex PCR. Among 180,000 or so clones listed, around 90% were seen once. Looked up from germline, CDR1 is SGHKS and CDR2 is YYEKEE (reference sequence). The length of the CDR3 is 14 residues. The V and J ends lost 2 bases and 5 bases respectively, with 13 bases between them. The sequencing used peripheral blood, collected on day 0 of AZD1222 vaccination. J is TRBJ1-1 and V is TRBV5-5; no clear D. The receptor's source is an adult in good health. The CDR3 is CASSFGLSGTEAFF. The CDR3 DNA follows: TGTGCCAGCAGCTTTGGTTTGAGTGGAACTGAAGCTTTCTTT.